This record looks at one T cell receptor beta chain sequence and its context. The CDR3 length is 15 residues. Trimming pared 5 bases from V and 0 bases from J, leaving 11 bases between. The germline gives CDR1 MNHNS, CDR2 SASEGT. This entry comes from a study of T-cell reconstitution after alpha-beta-depleted transplantation in children. Library preparation (for TCRbeta) was performed with unique molecular identifiers. Each CDR3 protein gets one entry after TCRdb re-called the PCR reads with MiXCR. The repertoire has approximately 640,000 distinct CDR3 sequences, roughly 17% of them found once; the top ten carry under 1.2%.

The sample in question was PBMCs from the stem cell graft donor, obtained from the stem cell graft. The clonotype originates from a human donor who donated a stem cell graft to a child with acute myeloid leukemia. This sequence joins TRBV6-1 and TRBJ1-5, with TRBD1 as a possible D gene (6 bases). The CDR3 bases are TGTGCCAGCAGTCGTGGACAGTATAGCAATCAGCCCCAGCATTTT. Its translation is CASSRGQYSNQPQHF.